Each of the 18 T cell receptor beta chains below was sequenced from the same sample in a study of blood T cell repertoires in COVID-19. Clones were read by immunoSEQ multiplex PCR, and TCRdb kept only the in-frame ones, dropping some. The profile shows 160,000 or so clones, 80% of them singletons. Sequencing was done on a sample of PBMCs or T cells enriched from blood (not recorded which). The receptors shown here come from a man aged 40-55 years who had recovered from COVID-19.

Concerning this clone: The sample contains more than one DNA sequence encoding this CDR3. The V call is TRBV5-1, the J call TRBJ2-3; weak D call: TRBD2 (6 bases). The CDR3 has 15 amino acids. Germline assignment: CDR1 SGHRS and CDR2 YFSETQ. The ends were cut back, 2 bases at V and 0 bases at J, with 10 bases in the middle. The CDR3 sequence: CASSLTGDSTDTQYF. CDR3 bases: TGCGCCAGCAGCTTAACGGGAGACAGCACAGATACGCAGTATTTT.

This chain links TRBV7-2 with TRBJ2-5; D is perhaps TRBD2 (5 bases). Trimming removed 3 bases at V and 3 bases at J, with 11 bases between. The germline CDR1 and CDR2 sequences are SGHTA and FQGNSA. The CDR3 extends over 14 amino acids. The CDR3 region has the DNA TGTGCCAGCAGCTTCATTACTAGGGAAGAGACCCAGTACTTC. Translating it yields CASSFITREETQYF.

The chain is built from TRBV6-5 and TRBJ2-5, with D perhaps TRBD1 (6 bases). The germline CDR1 and CDR2 sequences are MNHEY and SVGAGI. This CDR3 is 14 amino acids long. The V end lost 7 bases, the J end lost 1 base, and 13 bases lay between the germline ends. CDR3 DNA: TGTGCCAGCAAAAGGGGGAGACCCCAAGAGACCCAGTACTTC. Translated, it gives CASKRGRPQETQYF.

The chain couples TRBV9 to TRBJ1-5; D not certain. CDR1 and CDR2 (germline): SGDLS, YYNGEE. Trimming pared 0 bases from V and 1 base from J, leaving 8 bases between. This CDR3 comprises 15 residues. CDR3 in amino acids: CASSVGSGSNQPQHF. The CDR3 DNA reads TGTGCCAGCAGCGTAGGTTCCGGGAGCAATCAGCCCCAGCATTTT.

This rearrangement joins TRBV2 to TRBJ2-1; 15 positions match TRBD2. Per germline, CDR1 SNHLY and CDR2 FYNNEI. Trimming cost V 4 bases and J 3 bases; bases outside gene matches: 7. The CDR3 has 18 amino acids. CDR3 coding DNA: TGTGCCAGCAGTGGAGGACTAGCGGGGGGGCCCCTCTACAATGAGCAGTTCTTC. As protein: CASSGGLAGGPLYNEQFF.

V gene TRBV3-1 (or the pseudogene TRBV3-2) combines with J gene TRBJ1-3; a possible D gene is TRBD1 (6 bases). V was pared by 1 base and J by 3 bases, with 7 bases between. This CDR3 spans 14 amino acids. Germline V gene lookup returns CDR1 LGHDT and CDR2 YNNKEL (reference sequence). CDR3 sequence: CASSQAGVGNTIYF. CDR3 DNA: TGTGCCAGCAGCCAAGCAGGGGTTGGAAACACCATATATTTT.

V and J are TRBV5-5 and TRBJ1-4; D call uncertain. With 5 bases removed from V and 8 bases from J, the gap between germline ends came to 22 bases. CDR3 size: 16 residues. The germline CDR1 and CDR2 sequences are SGHKS and YYEKEE (reference sequence). CDR3 DNA sequence: TGTGCCAGCAGAACTAGTCCGACCTTAGCTCGGGAAAAACTGTTTTTT. This encodes CASRTSPTLAREKLFF.

The CDR3 reads CASSPRGGPGDEQFF. Here the CDR3 DNA reads TGTGCCAGCAGCCCGAGGGGGGGTCCGGGTGACGAGCAGTTCTTC. V usage is TRBV7-9 and J usage is TRBJ2-1; possibly TRBD2 for D (7 bases). Per germline, CDR1 SEHNR and CDR2 FQNEAQ (reference sequence). Deletions cut 5 bases from V and 10 bases from J, with 21 bases between. CDR3 length: 15 residues.

This rearrangement joins TRBV7-3 to TRBJ2-1; 10 nucleotides match TRBD2. Germline CDR1 is SGHTA and CDR2 is FQGTGA. The CDR3 runs to 15 residues. V lost 4 bases to trimming and J lost 5 bases; unmatched junction nucleotides: 5. The CDR3 sequence is CASSSRTSGDNEQFF. The CDR3 coding sequence is TGTGCCAGCAGCTCCCGGACTAGCGGCGACAATGAGCAGTTCTTC.

The V call is TRBV6-5, the J call TRBJ2-7; perhaps TRBD1 as D (6 bases). The V end was cut by 7 bases, the J end by 3 bases, with 10 bases between. Germline values: CDR1 MNHEY, CDR2 SVGAGI. The CDR3 consists of 12 residues. The CDR3 is CASKRGIYEQYV. The CDR3 DNA sequence: TGTGCCAGCAAGAGGGGGATCTACGAGCAGTACGTC.

V usage is TRBV7-6 and J usage is TRBJ1-2; no reliable D call. V was cut by 3 bases and J by 3 bases, with 8 bases left in between. This CDR3 is 13 amino acids long. The germline gives CDR1 SGHVS, CDR2 FNYEAQ. For the CDR3, the DNA is TGTGCCAGCAGCTTCTTAAGAGACTATGGCTACACCTTC. Translation: CASSFLRDYGYTF.

The chain joins TRBV5-1 to TRBJ2-1; 9 nucleotides align to TRBD2. This CDR3 is 14 amino acids long. V was clipped by 4 bases and J by 8 bases; unmatched bases: 7. Germline V CDR1 and CDR2: SGHRS, YFSETQ. The CDR3 DNA is TGCGCCAGCAGCGGTAGCGGGGGCGGCTATGAGCAGTTCTTC. Translating gives CASSGSGGGYEQFF.

V usage is TRBV2 and J usage is TRBJ2-7, with D possibly TRBD2 on 5 matching bases. Trimming stripped 6 bases from V and 7 bases from J, with 19 bases between. CDR1 and CDR2 from the germline V gene are SNHLY and FYNNEI. The CDR3 runs 14 residues. The CDR3: CASSDPGWGREQYV. The CDR3 coding sequence is TGTGCCAGCAGCGACCCGGGGTGGGGAAGGGAGCAGTACGTC.

The gene calls are TRBV4-2 and TRBJ1-1, with D maybe TRBD1 (5 bases). The length of the CDR3 is 17 residues. V gave up 1 base and J gave up 0 bases, with 15 bases separating them. Germline V gives CDR1 LGHNA, CDR2 YNFKEQ. For the CDR3, the DNA is TGTGCCAGCAGCCAAGGTCTAGGAGGGGCAATGAACACTGAAGCTTTCTTT. It translates to CASSQGLGGAMNTEAFF.

The J gene is TRBJ1-1, the V gene TRBV12-3 or TRBV12-4; no reliable D call. The CDR3 has 13 amino acids. Trimming pared 6 bases from V and 1 base from J, leaving 9 bases between. The DNA for the CDR3 is TGTGCCAGCAGCAGGCAAGAGAACACTGAAGCTTTCTTT. Translated, it gives CASSRQENTEAFF.

The chain joins TRBV7-2 to TRBJ2-1; 9 positions agree with TRBD2. CDR3 length: 15 amino acids. V was pared by 3 bases and J by 8 bases, with 8 bases of the junction left unmatched. Germline V gene data show CDR1 as SGHTA and CDR2 as FQGNSA. Written as DNA, the CDR3 is TGTGCCAGCAGCTTTGGCGGGGGGGCCAACTATGAGCAGTTCTTC. Protein: CASSFGGGANYEQFF.

The gene calls are TRBV30 and TRBJ1-2, with TRBD1 matching 8 bases. The CDR3 contains 14 residues. V shed 1 base, J shed 4 bases, and the junction held 5 bases outside the gene matches. From germline, CDR1 is GTSNPN and CDR2 SVGIG (reference sequence). The CDR3 is CAWSAGTGIYGYTF. The CDR3 coding sequence is TGTGCCTGGAGTGCCGGGACAGGAATCTATGGCTACACCTTC.

The V and J genes are TRBV5-1 and TRBJ2-5, with TRBD1 identical over 8 bases. V shed 6 bases and J 5 bases; nucleotides not matched to a gene: 9. CDR3 length: 14 amino acids. Germline lookup yields CDR1 SGHRS and CDR2 YFSETQ. The CDR3 nucleotides are TGCGCCAGCACCAGCGGACAGGGCTGGGAGACCCAGTACTTC. It translates to CASTSGQGWETQYF.